This T cell receptor (beta chain) originates from a study of blood T cell repertoires in COVID-19. Study context: Samples taken during acute and convalescent COVID-19 were collected in the United States, Italy and Spain. PBMCs, B-cell-depleted T cells, or T cells were the source of the cDNA or gDNA that made up the material.

This CDR3 is 15 amino acids long. Germline CDR1 ENHRY, CDR2 SYGVKD. Trimming removed 10 bases from V and 4 bases from J, with 20 bases in between. Original handling: How many nucleated cells were present was estimated from reference gene primer amplification. Produced via immunoSEQ multiplex PCR; TCRdb's table is partial and in-frame only. That table gives V, J and clone size, and the DNA gave D and trimming. Here the sample spans roughly 700,000 clones, 85% to 90% being singletons. The source material was peripheral blood. The TCR originated in a woman younger than 30 with acute or convalescent COVID-19. This chain uses TRBV10-3 with TRBJ1-3; D possibly corresponds to TRBD1 (5 bases). For the CDR3, the DNA is TGTGCCACCCGGCGGAGGGGAATGGGAGGAAACACCATATATTTT. This translates into CATRRRGMGGNTIYF.